The TCR beta chain described here comes from a study of early T cells in non-severe SARS-CoV-2 infection. Individual cDNA molecules were tagged with unique molecular identifiers. One entry per CDR3 protein results from TCRdb running MiXCR on the 5' RACE reads. In the table there are approximately 22,000 distinct CDR3 sequences, about 4.9% of which are singletons. The CDR3 sequence is 16 residues long. V lost 5 bases to trimming and J lost 1 base, with 18 bases between them. Germline values: CDR1 DFQATT, CDR2 SNEGSKA (reference sequence). The sample holds many counts of this clonotype. This receptor was identified in an adult who was a healthcare worker with PCR-confirmed SARS-CoV-2 infection or an uninfected control (not recorded which). The sequenced sample consisted of whole blood. V is TRBV20-1 and J is TRBJ2-1; D perhaps matches TRBD2 (6 bases). CDR3 sequence (DNA): TGCAGTGCTCGACGGGCGGGAAGGCCTTCCTACAATGAGCAGTTCTTC. Translation gives CSARRAGRPSYNEQFF.